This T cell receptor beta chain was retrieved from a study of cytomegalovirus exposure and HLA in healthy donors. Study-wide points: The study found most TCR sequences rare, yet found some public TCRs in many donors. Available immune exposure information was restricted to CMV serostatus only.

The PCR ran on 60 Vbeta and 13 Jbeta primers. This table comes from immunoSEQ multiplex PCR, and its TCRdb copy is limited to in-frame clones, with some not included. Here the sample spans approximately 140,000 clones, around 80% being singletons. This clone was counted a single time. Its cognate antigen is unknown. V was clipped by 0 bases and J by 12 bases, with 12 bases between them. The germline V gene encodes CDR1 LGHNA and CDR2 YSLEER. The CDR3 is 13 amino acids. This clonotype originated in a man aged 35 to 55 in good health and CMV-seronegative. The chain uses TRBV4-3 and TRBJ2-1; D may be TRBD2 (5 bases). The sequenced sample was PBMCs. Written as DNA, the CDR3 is TGCGCCAGCAGCCAAGATCGATTCGAGGGGCAGTTCTTC. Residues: CASSQDRFEGQFF.